The clone carrying this T cell receptor beta chain was seen many times. This sample is drawn from a study of human T cells and chemical hapten exposure. Indicated time point: patch test 1, 2 weeks after DPC sensitization. Treatment noted: therapeutic diphenylcyclopropenone sensitization with weekly scalp DPC. Each CDR3 protein is one row after TCRdb ran MiXCR on the RACE reads. The sample lists around 380,000 distinct CDR3 sequences; 4.8% were seen once. Germline values: CDR1 LGHDT, CDR2 YNNKEL (reference sequence). The CDR3 has 14 amino acids. V was trimmed by 4 bases and J by 4 bases, leaving 13 bases between them.

The chain joins TRBV3-1 to TRBJ1-1; D uncertain. Sequences were derived from whole blood, sampled in connection with sensitization to the hapten diphenylcyclopropenone (DPC). The TCR originated in a woman between 50 and 59 years old with alopecia areata. Some clones in this sample may be carry-over from other donors' samples. CDR3 sequence reads: CASSRSVVVTEAFF. DNA of the CDR3: TGTGCCAGCAGCCGATCAGTAGTAGTCACTGAAGCTTTCTTT.